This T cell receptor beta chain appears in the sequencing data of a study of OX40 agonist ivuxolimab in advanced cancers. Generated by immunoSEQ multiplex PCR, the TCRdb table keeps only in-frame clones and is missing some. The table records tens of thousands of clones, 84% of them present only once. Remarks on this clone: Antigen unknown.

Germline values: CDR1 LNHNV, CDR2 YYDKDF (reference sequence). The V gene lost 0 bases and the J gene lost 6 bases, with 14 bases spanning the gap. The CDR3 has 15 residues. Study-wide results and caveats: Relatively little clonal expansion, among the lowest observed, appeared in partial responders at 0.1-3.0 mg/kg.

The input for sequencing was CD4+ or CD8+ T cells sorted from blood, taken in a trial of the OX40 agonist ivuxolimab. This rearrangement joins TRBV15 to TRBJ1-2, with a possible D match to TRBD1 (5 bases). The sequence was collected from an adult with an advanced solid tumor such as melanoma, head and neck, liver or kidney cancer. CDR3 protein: CATSRDRGDRDGYTF. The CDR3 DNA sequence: TGTGCCACCAGCAGAGATCGCGGGGACCGCGATGGCTACACCTTC.